This entry lists 8 T cell receptor beta chains sequenced from one sample in a study of blood T cell repertoires in COVID-19. This table comes from immunoSEQ multiplex PCR, and its TCRdb copy is limited to in-frame clones, with some not included. This sample has 110,000 to 150,000 clones; 70% to 90% occur once, and the top ten carry 11%. Sequencing used peripheral blood. These receptors were taken from a woman of 80 years or more with acute or convalescent COVID-19.

This chain uses TRBV5-4 with TRBJ2-7; 8 bases are a match to TRBD2. The V gene end was trimmed by 1 base and the J gene end by 2 bases; junction bases not matched to a gene: 8. The CDR3 extends over 16 amino acids. Per the germline V gene, CDR1 is SGHNT and CDR2 is YYREEE (reference sequence). CDR3 in amino acids: CASSLTGGGPTYEQYF. CDR3 nucleotide sequence: TGTGCCAGCAGCTTGACCGGGGGGGGACCTACCTACGAGCAGTACTTC. The full variable domain, in which reference TRBV5-4 and TRBJ2-7 provide the parts outside the CDR3, is ETGVTQSPTHLIKTRGQQVTLRCSSQSGHNTVSWYQQALGQGPQFIFQYYREEENGRGNFPPRFSGLQFPNYSSELNVNALELDDSALYLCASSLTGGGPTYEQYFGPGTRLTVT.

The rearrangement joins TRBV18 to TRBJ2-6; weak D call: TRBD1 (5 bases). CDR1 and CDR2 from the germline V gene are KGHSH and LQKENI. V was shortened by 6 bases and J by 4 bases, with 10 bases between the two germline ends. The CDR3 has 14 residues. CDR3 bases: TGTGCCAGCTCCTCAGGGTCCGGGGCCAACGTCCTGACTTTC. Translation gives CASSSGSGANVLTF.

The rearrangement joins TRBV5-1 to TRBJ2-1; 7 nucleotides line up with TRBD2. Germline V gene lookup returns CDR1 SGHRS and CDR2 YFSETQ. V was clipped by 2 bases and J by 9 bases; unmatched bases: 8. The CDR3 consists of 14 residues. Here the CDR3 reads CASSLEGGKGEQFF. CDR3 nucleotide sequence: TGCGCCAGCAGCTTAGAGGGAGGGAAGGGTGAGCAGTTCTTC.

The genes are TRBV5-1 and TRBJ1-2; maybe TRBD1 (6 bases). The CDR3 loop spans 14 amino acids. Deletions cut 0 bases from V and 4 bases from J, with 10 bases between. Per germline, CDR1 SGHRS and CDR2 YFSETQ. DNA of the CDR3: TGCGCCAGCAGCTTGGGGACAGAGGGCTATGGCTACACCTTC. It specifies CASSLGTEGYGYTF. The variable domain in full, completed from reference TRBV5-1 and TRBJ1-2, reads KAGVTQTPRYLIKTRGQQVTLSCSPISGHRSVSWYQQTPGQGLQFLFEYFSETQRNKGNFPGRFSGRQFSNSRSEMNVSTLELGDSALYLCASSLGTEGYGYTFGSGTRLTVV.

The chain joins TRBV5-1 to TRBJ2-3, with 14 nucleotides matching TRBD2. Germline lookup yields CDR1 SGHRS and CDR2 YFSETQ. The CDR3 sequence is 15 residues long. Losses at the gene ends were 4 bases for V and 10 bases for J; bases not matched to a gene: 8. DNA of the CDR3: TGCGCCAGCAGCGTAGGGACTAGCGGGGGTGAGGCGCAGTATTTT. Protein: CASSVGTSGGEAQYF.

The V call is TRBV27, the J call TRBJ1-4; a weak D match, TRBD1 (5 bases). In germline, CDR1 is MNHEY, CDR2 SMNVEV (reference sequence). The V end was cut by 5 bases, the J end by 8 bases, with 12 bases between. There are 13 residues in the CDR3. CDR3 nucleotides: TGTGCCAGCAGTACTGAACGGGGGGAAAAACTGTTTTTT. Its protein is CASSTERGEKLFF.

The rearrangement links TRBV18 to TRBJ2-5, with D tentatively TRBD1 (6 bases). Trimming pared 6 bases from V and 0 bases from J, leaving 14 bases between. Germline CDR1 is KGHSH and CDR2 is LQKENI. The CDR3 has 15 residues. CDR3 DNA sequence: TGTGCCAGCTCGCCTCTCACAGGGTACCAAGAGACCCAGTACTTC. Translated: CASSPLTGYQETQYF.

The chain employs TRBV29-1 and TRBJ1-1; D is perhaps TRBD1 (6 bases). Germline CDR1 and CDR2: SQVTM and ANQGSEA. This CDR3 comprises 13 residues. Trimming removed 7 bases at V and 4 bases at J, with 16 bases between. CDR3 sequence: CSGAGTPGTEAFF. CDR3 nucleotide sequence: TGCAGCGGAGCCGGGACACCGGGCACTGAAGCTTTCTTT.